These T cell receptor beta chains were read from a single sample in a study of blood T cell repertoires in COVID-19. Profiled with immunoSEQ multiplex PCR; TCRdb holds only in-frame clones, not every one. The sample includes roughly 390,000 clones, about 87% of them seen just once. Sample: peripheral blood. The receptors come from a woman aged 25-40 years with COVID-19, enrolled during active disease. Both conserved end residues are part of each CDR3. The order of the fields is V gene, J gene, D gene, clone size, CDR3 protein, CDR3 DNA. D genes are given only for firm matches. A clone size is listed for some rows: how often the clone was seen (once, few, many), or a class if it is expanded.

V gene: TRBV19; J gene: TRBJ2-7; D gene: TRBD2; clone size: -; CDR3 protein: CASSALAGREQYF; CDR3 DNA: TGTGCCAGTAGTGCCCTAGCGGGAAGGGAGCAGTACTTC
V gene: TRBV4-1; J gene: TRBJ2-2; D gene: -; clone size: -; CDR3 protein: CASSQPRANTGELFF; CDR3 DNA: TGCGCCAGCAGCCAACCCCGGGCGAACACCGGGGAGCTGTTTTTT
V gene: TRBV19; J gene: TRBJ2-3; D gene: TRBD1; clone size: -; CDR3 protein: CASGLRDRGTDTQYF; CDR3 DNA: TGTGCCAGTGGTCTCCGGGACAGGGGCACAGATACGCAGTATTTT
V gene: TRBV30; J gene: TRBJ2-1; D gene: TRBD2; clone size: -; CDR3 protein: CAWGGGRDEQFF; CDR3 DNA: TGTGCCTGGGGAGGCGGGAGGGATGAGCAGTTCTTC
V gene: TRBV28; J gene: TRBJ1-2; D gene: -; clone size: once; CDR3 protein: CAIRQENGYTF; CDR3 DNA: TGTGCCATCAGACAGGAGAATGGCTACACCTTC
V gene: TRBV14; J gene: TRBJ2-1; D gene: -; clone size: -; CDR3 protein: CASSLGGWNEQFF; CDR3 DNA: TGTGCCAGCAGCCTCGGAGGGTGGAATGAGCAGTTCTTC
V gene: TRBV2; J gene: TRBJ2-3; D gene: -; clone size: -; CDR3 protein: CASSEWADTQYF; CDR3 DNA: TGTGCCAGCAGTGAATGGGCGGATACGCAGTATTTT
V gene: TRBV9; J gene: TRBJ2-7; D gene: -; clone size: -; CDR3 protein: CASSVGPGSYEQYF; CDR3 DNA: TGTGCCAGCAGCGTAGGCCCGGGCTCCTACGAGCAGTACTTC
V gene: TRBV28; J gene: TRBJ2-7; D gene: -; clone size: once; CDR3 protein: CASSYGGTSYEQYF; CDR3 DNA: TGTGCCAGCAGTTATGGGGGCACGTCCTACGAGCAGTACTTC
V gene: TRBV5-1; J gene: TRBJ1-3; D gene: TRBD1; clone size: -; CDR3 protein: CASRETQGAASGNTIYF; CDR3 DNA: TGCGCCAGCAGGGAAACACAGGGGGCAGCCTCTGGAAACACCATATATTTT
V gene: TRBV2; J gene: TRBJ2-7; D gene: -; clone size: -; CDR3 protein: CASSAEVTEQYF; CDR3 DNA: TGTGCCAGCAGTGCGGAGGTCACCGAGCAGTACTTC
V gene: TRBV28; J gene: TRBJ2-5; D gene: TRBD2; clone size: -; CDR3 protein: CASTNLKAGGNQETQYF; CDR3 DNA: TGTGCCAGCACTAATCTGAAAGCGGGAGGCAACCAAGAGACCCAGTACTTC
V gene: TRBV6-2/TRBV6-3; J gene: TRBJ1-6; D gene: -; clone size: few; CDR3 protein: CASSASRLIPNSPLHF; CDR3 DNA: TGTGCCAGCAGTGCATCAAGACTTATCCCCAATTCACCCCTCCACTTT
V gene: TRBV29-1; J gene: TRBJ2-7; D gene: -; clone size: -; CDR3 protein: CSVESASAYEQYF; CDR3 DNA: TGCAGCGTTGAATCGGCTAGTGCCTACGAGCAGTACTTC
V gene: TRBV19; J gene: TRBJ2-6; D gene: -; clone size: -; CDR3 protein: CASSIGGELLPAGANVLTF; CDR3 DNA: TGTGCCAGTAGTATAGGAGGCGAGCTATTACCTGCTGGGGCCAACGTCCTGACTTTC
V gene: TRBV5-1; J gene: TRBJ2-3; D gene: TRBD1; clone size: -; CDR3 protein: CASSRDRDTQYF; CDR3 DNA: TGCGCCAGCAGCCGGGACAGAGATACGCAGTATTTT
V gene: TRBV3-1/TRBV3-2; J gene: TRBJ2-7; D gene: -; clone size: -; CDR3 protein: CASSKGGQGGEQYF; CDR3 DNA: TGTGCCAGCAGCAAAGGGGGTCAGGGGGGCGAGCAGTACTTC
V gene: TRBV9; J gene: TRBJ2-7; D gene: -; clone size: -; CDR3 protein: CASSVGGSSYEQYF; CDR3 DNA: TGTGCCAGCAGCGTAGGGGGCAGCTCCTACGAGCAGTACTTC